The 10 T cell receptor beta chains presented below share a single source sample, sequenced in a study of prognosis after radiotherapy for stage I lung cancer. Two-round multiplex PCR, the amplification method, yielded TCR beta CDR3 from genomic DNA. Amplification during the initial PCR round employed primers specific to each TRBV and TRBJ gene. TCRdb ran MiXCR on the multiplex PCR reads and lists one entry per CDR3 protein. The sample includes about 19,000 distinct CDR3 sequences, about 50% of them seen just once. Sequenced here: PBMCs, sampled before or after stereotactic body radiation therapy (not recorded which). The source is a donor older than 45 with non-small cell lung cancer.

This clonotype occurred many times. This CDR3 is CASSSSLAGVSYNEQFF. CDR3 nucleotide sequence: TGTGCCAGCAGCTCTAGCCTAGCGGGAGTGTCCTACAATGAGCAGTTCTTC. The chain uses TRBV7-9 and TRBJ2-1; 10 bases fit TRBD2. The CDR3 loop spans 17 amino acids. The ends lost 4 bases at V and 1 base at J; junction bases unmatched: 7. Germline assignment: CDR1 SEHNR and CDR2 FQNEAQ (reference sequence).

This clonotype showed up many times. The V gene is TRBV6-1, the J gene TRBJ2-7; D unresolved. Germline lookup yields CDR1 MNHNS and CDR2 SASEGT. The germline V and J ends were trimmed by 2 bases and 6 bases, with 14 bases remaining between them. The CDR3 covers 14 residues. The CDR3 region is CASSELETLGEQYF. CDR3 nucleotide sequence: TGTGCCAGCAGTGAACTGGAGACCCTTGGCGAGCAGTACTTC.

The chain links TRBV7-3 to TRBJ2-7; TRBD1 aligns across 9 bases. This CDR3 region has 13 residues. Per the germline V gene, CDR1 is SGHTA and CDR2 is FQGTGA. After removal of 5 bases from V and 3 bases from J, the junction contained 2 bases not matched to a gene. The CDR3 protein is CASSPGQGYEQYF. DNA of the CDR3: TGTGCCAGCAGCCCGGGACAGGGCTACGAGCAGTACTTC.

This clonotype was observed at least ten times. The DNA for the CDR3 is TGTGCCAGCAGTTCACCCGGGCCTAGCGGGAGCTCCTACGAGCAGTACTTC. Protein sequence: CASSSPGPSGSSYEQYF. This rearrangement joins TRBV27 to TRBJ2-7, with 10 bases identical to TRBD2. CDR3 length: 17 residues. V gave up 4 bases and J gave up 0 bases; unmatched junction bases: 9. The germline CDR1 and CDR2 sequences are MNHEY and SMNVEV (reference sequence).

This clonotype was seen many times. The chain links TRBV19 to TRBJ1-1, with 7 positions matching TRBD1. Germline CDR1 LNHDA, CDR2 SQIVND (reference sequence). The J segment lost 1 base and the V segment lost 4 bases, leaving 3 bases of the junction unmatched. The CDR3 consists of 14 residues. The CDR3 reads CASSTGGGNTEAFF. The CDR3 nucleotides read TGTGCCAGTAGTACAGGGGGGGGGAACACTGAAGCTTTCTTT. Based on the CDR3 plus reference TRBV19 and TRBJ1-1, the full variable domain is DGGITQSPKYLFRKEGQNVTLSCEQNLNHDAMYWYRQDPGQGLRLIYYSQIVNDFQKGDIAEGYSVSREKKESFPLTVTSAQKNPTAFYLCASSTGGGNTEAFFGQGTRLTVV.

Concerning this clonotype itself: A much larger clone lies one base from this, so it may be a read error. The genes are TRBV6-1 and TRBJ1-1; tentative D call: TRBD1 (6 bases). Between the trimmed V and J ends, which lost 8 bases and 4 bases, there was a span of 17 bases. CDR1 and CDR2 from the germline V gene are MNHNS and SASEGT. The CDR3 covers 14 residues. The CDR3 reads CASSIGGRSTEAFF. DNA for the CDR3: TGTGCCAGCTCGATCGGGGGGCGGAGCACTGAAGCTTTCTTT.

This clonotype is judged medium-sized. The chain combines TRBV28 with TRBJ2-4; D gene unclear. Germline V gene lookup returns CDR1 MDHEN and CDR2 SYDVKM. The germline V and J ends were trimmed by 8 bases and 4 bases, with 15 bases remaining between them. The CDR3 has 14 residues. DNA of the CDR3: TGTGCCAGCGGGATAGTTTCGGATAAAAACATTCAGTACTTC. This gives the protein CASGIVSDKNIQYF.

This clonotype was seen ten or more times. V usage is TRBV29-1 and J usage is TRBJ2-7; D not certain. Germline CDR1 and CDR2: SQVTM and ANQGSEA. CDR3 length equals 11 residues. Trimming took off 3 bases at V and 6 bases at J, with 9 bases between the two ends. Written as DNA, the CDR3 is TGCAGCGTTGAGTACAGAGGCGAGCAGTACTTC. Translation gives CSVEYRGEQYF.

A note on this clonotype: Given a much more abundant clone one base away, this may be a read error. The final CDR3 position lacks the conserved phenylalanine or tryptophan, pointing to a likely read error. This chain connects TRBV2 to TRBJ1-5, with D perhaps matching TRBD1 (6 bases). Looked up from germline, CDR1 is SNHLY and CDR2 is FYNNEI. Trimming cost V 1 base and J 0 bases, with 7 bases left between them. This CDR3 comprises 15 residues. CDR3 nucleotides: TGTGCCAGCAGTGAAGGACAGGCTAGCAATCAGCCCCAGCATCTT. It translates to CASSEGQASNQPQHL.

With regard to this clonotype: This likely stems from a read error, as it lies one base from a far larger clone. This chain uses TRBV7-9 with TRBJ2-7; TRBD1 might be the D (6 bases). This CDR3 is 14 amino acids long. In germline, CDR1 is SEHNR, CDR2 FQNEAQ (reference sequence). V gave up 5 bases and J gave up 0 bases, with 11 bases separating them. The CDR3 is CASSPGHLSYEQYF. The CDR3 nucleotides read TGTGCCAGCAGCCCGGGACATCTCTCCTACGAGCAGTACTTC.